This is a list of T cell receptor beta chains from one sample in a study of blood T cells in healthy people across ages. TCRdb called the 5' RACE reads again in MiXCR, with one record for every CDR3 protein. The sample holds approximately 810,000 distinct CDR3 sequences, about 28% seen once. Material: blood. These receptor sequences come from a woman older than 75 in good health. CDR3s include the opening cysteine and the closing phenylalanine or tryptophan. D genes are given only for firm matches. The size of a clone is reported for some rows only, either as once, few or many, or as a class for expanded clones.

clone_size	d_call	v_call	j_call	cdr3_aa
many	NA	TRBV3-1	TRBJ2-3	CASSQFWDTQYF
many	TRBD2	TRBV12-3/TRBV12-4	TRBJ2-1	CASRRRSGGYNEQFF
few	NA	TRBV7-9	TRBJ1-2	CASSSDKVWAEYGYTF
many	TRBD2	TRBV20-1	TRBJ2-1	CSARDSGGLNNEQFF
few	TRBD2	TRBV7-6	TRBJ2-2	CASSRLAGGPGSGELFF
many	NA	TRBV6-6	TRBJ1-6	CASSPRDLAHNSPLHF
few	TRBD1	TRBV7-2	TRBJ2-1	CASSRAPGQGKDEQFF
NA	NA	TRBV11-2	TRBJ1-1	CASSPRPSAWGNTEAFF
many	TRBD1	TRBV5-1	TRBJ2-1	CASSPIGTGSDEQFF
NA	TRBD1	TRBV5-1	TRBJ2-7	CASSGTGTGGSRQYF
NA	NA	TRBV5-4	TRBJ2-1	CAISLDAVACNEQFF
many	NA	TRBV6-2/TRBV6-3	TRBJ2-3	CASRSIDTQYF
many	TRBD1	TRBV7-9	TRBJ2-3	CASSSGQGTDTQYF
few	NA	TRBV20-1	TRBJ1-2	CSARGGEGWGYGYTF
many	NA	TRBV7-9	TRBJ1-1	CASSPAGRSTEAFF
NA	NA	TRBV12-3/TRBV12-4	TRBJ2-7	CASSPGDGPYEQYF
many	TRBD1	TRBV18	TRBJ2-1	CASSLGTGSNEQFF
few	NA	TRBV6-5	TRBJ1-2	CASSSFRAEKYYGYTF
many	TRBD2	TRBV7-8	TRBJ2-7	CASSFSLVGGSSYEQYF
many	NA	TRBV5-1	TRBJ2-5	CASSLAVGFQETQYF
NA	NA	TRBV4-3	TRBJ1-2	CASSQALRGDGYTF
NA	TRBD2	TRBV27	TRBJ2-1	CASSYGGADEQFF
many	NA	TRBV6-2/TRBV6-3	TRBJ2-1	CASRRSGDNEQFF
many	NA	TRBV6-6	TRBJ2-7	CASRDRSAYEQYF
NA	NA	TRBV14	TRBJ1-2	CASSQAGGRNNYGYTF
NA	NA	TRBV30	TRBJ1-5	CAWSEQVNQPQHF
many	NA	TRBV11-2	TRBJ2-7	CASSLERGVVYEQYF
few	TRBD1	TRBV12-3/TRBV12-4	TRBJ2-4	CASSPEQGAKNIQYF
NA	NA	TRBV6-5	TRBJ2-4	CASSYSVGGKNIQYF
few	TRBD2	TRBV6-2/TRBV6-3	TRBJ2-2	CASSSLRGADTGELFF
many	NA	TRBV19	TRBJ2-4	CATSDRAKNIQYF
many	TRBD1	TRBV6-2/TRBV6-3	TRBJ2-4	CASSRPGTGVGGNIQYF
NA	NA	TRBV27	TRBJ2-1	CASSLGREMVNEQFF
NA	NA	TRBV11-3	TRBJ2-1	CASSPAGTPDNEQFF
many	NA	TRBV7-2	TRBJ2-5	CASSLGGALLRETQYF
many	NA	TRBV20-1	TRBJ2-7	CSAPTPTGRYEQYF
many	TRBD1	TRBV3-1	TRBJ1-1	CASSPRGLNTEAFF
NA	TRBD1	TRBV4-1	TRBJ1-2	CASSSDRTGSNYGYTF
many	NA	TRBV28	TRBJ2-1	CASSLARGRNEQFF
few	NA	TRBV5-5	TRBJ1-1	CASSLAAGEDTEAFF
NA	NA	TRBV11-3	TRBJ2-3	CASSLSHGSTDTQYF
many	NA	TRBV3-1	TRBJ2-1	CASSAINEQFF
many	NA	TRBV20-1	TRBJ2-1	CSATGANEQFF
few	TRBD2	TRBV9	TRBJ2-3	CASSALAGAHTDTQYF